This TCR beta chain stems from a study of spatial heterogeneity in lung cancer. On the study more broadly: A consistent excess of beta-chain over alpha-chain sequences was detected.

TCRdb redid the calling of the 5' RACE reads with MiXCR, one entry per CDR3 protein. The table includes roughly 14,000 distinct CDR3 sequences, 9.5% to 13% detected once. This CDR3 has 14 residues. V shed 0 bases and J shed 6 bases, with 9 bases lying between them. Germline values: CDR1 SGHTA, CDR2 FQGNSA. This clonotype was seen at least ten times. Indicated time point: sample taken at primary tumor resection. Whole RNA obtained from tumor, nontumor lung or frozen PBMC underwent sequencing without sorting. This clonotype was obtained from a male donor with early-stage non-small cell lung cancer. The specimen was PBMCs, collected at surgery. The chain uses TRBV7-2 and TRBJ2-1; weak D call: TRBD2 (7 bases). CDR3 nucleotide sequence: TGTGCCAGCAGCTTAGCAGGGGGGGTCAATGAGCAGTTCTTC. Translated: CASSLAGGVNEQFF.